These 11 T cell receptor beta chains were all obtained from the same sample, sequenced in a study of cytomegalovirus exposure and HLA in healthy donors. Some clones are missing from TCRdb's copy, which holds only in-frame ones; the method was immunoSEQ multiplex PCR. The table shows about 140,000 clones, with about nine tenths occurring only once. Sequencing input: PBMCs. These TCRs come from a young man in good health and CMV-seronegative.

The DNA of the CDR3 is TGTGCCACCAGCAGAGACCCCCCCGGCGGCAATGAAAAACTGTTTTTT. It yields the protein CATSRDPPGGNEKLFF. V is TRBV15 and J is TRBJ1-4, with unresolved D. Germline CDR1 is LNHNV and CDR2 is YYDKDF (reference sequence). The CDR3 loop spans 16 amino acids. V lost 0 bases and J lost 5, with 13 bases in between.

The genes are TRBV30 and TRBJ2-5, with D possibly matching TRBD2 (5 bases). The CDR3 is made up of 16 amino acids. V shed 1 base and J shed 5 bases, with 20 bases lying between them. Germline CDR1 and CDR2: GTSNPN and SVGIG (reference sequence). The CDR3 loop reads CAWSGLLRAGRETQYF. The CDR3, as DNA: TGTGCCTGGAGTGGCCTCTTGCGGGCGGGTAGGGAGACCCAGTACTTC.

The V gene is TRBV2, the J gene TRBJ2-5; 7 bases map to TRBD1. Germline CDR1 SNHLY, CDR2 FYNNEI. V gave up 5 bases and J gave up 4 bases; unmatched junction bases: 13. The CDR3 is 16 amino acids. CDR3 DNA: TGTGCCAGCAGTTTACAGGGGAATTTGAGGAGAGAGACCCAGTACTTC. Translating it yields CASSLQGNLRRETQYF.

The rearrangement uses TRBV6-5 and TRBJ1-3; 7 nucleotides align to TRBD1. V was clipped by 4 bases and J by 4 bases; unmatched bases: 7. Germline V gene data show CDR1 as MNHEY and CDR2 as SVGAGI. The CDR3 runs to 15 residues. Here the CDR3 DNA reads TGTGCCAGCAGTTCTCCGACAGGGCCCGGAAACACCATATATTTT. Protein: CASSSPTGPGNTIYF.

V gene TRBV30 combines with J gene TRBJ2-1; 8 bases line up with TRBD2. V shed 4 bases and J 6 bases; nucleotides not matched to a gene: 5. The CDR3 extends over 13 amino acids. Germline CDR1 GTSNPN, CDR2 SVGIG (reference sequence). The CDR3 sequence is CAWIGGGLNEQFF. The CDR3 DNA follows: TGTGCCTGGATTGGCGGGGGGCTCAATGAGCAGTTCTTC.

The V gene is TRBV7-9, the J gene TRBJ2-7; no clear D. CDR3 length: 11 amino acids. CDR1 is SEHNR, CDR2 FQNEAQ, per germline (reference sequence). V was clipped by 3 bases and J by 3 bases, with 3 bases between them. In DNA form, the CDR3 reads TGTGCCAGCAGCTTCAACTACGAGCAGTACTTC. It is translated as CASSFNYEQYF.

The chain couples TRBV9 to TRBJ2-6, with 7 positions matching TRBD1. Per the germline V gene, CDR1 is SGDLS and CDR2 is YYNGEE. Unmatched junction bases numbered 7, after V lost 3 bases and J lost 4 bases. The CDR3 has 16 amino acids. The CDR3 bases are TGTGCCAGCAGCGCCCCGACAGGGAAAGGGGCCAACGTCCTGACTTTC. This encodes CASSAPTGKGANVLTF.

The chain carries TRBV11-2 and TRBJ2-5; no firm D call. Germline values: CDR1 SGHAT, CDR2 FQNNGV. The V end lost 0 bases, the J end lost 4 bases, and 9 bases lay between the germline ends. The CDR3 runs to 14 residues. The chain's CDR3 is CASSLDRTGETQYF. The CDR3 DNA reads TGTGCCAGCAGCTTAGATAGAACCGGAGAGACCCAGTACTTC.

The chain joins TRBV7-9 to TRBJ1-3; TRBD1 might be the D (6 bases). In germline, CDR1 is SEHNR, CDR2 FQNEAQ (reference sequence). The CDR3 runs to 16 residues. Trimming removed 3 bases from V and 2 bases from J, with 14 bases in between. The CDR3 sequence: CASSFTGNRTGNTIYF. The CDR3, as DNA: TGTGCCAGCAGCTTTACAGGGAATAGGACTGGAAACACCATATATTTT.

V and J are TRBV10-3 and TRBJ2-7, with 11 bases identical to TRBD2. Per germline, CDR1 ENHRY and CDR2 SYGVKD. The CDR3 is made up of 18 amino acids. V trimming: 6 bases; J trimming: 3 bases; junction bases outside the gene matches: 16. CDR3 sequence: CAIRGGLAGGRTDYEQYF. CDR3 DNA: TGTGCCATCAGGGGCGGTCTAGCGGGGGGCCGAACGGACTACGAGCAGTACTTC.

The chain links TRBV28 to TRBJ1-2, with D tentatively TRBD1 (5 bases). Germline values: CDR1 MDHEN, CDR2 SYDVKM. V lost 3 bases to trimming and J lost 0 bases, with 11 bases between them. The CDR3 runs to 15 residues. CDR3 loop: CASSFAGGTNYGYTF. CDR3 nucleotides: TGTGCCAGCAGTTTTGCCGGGGGAACTAACTATGGCTACACCTTC.